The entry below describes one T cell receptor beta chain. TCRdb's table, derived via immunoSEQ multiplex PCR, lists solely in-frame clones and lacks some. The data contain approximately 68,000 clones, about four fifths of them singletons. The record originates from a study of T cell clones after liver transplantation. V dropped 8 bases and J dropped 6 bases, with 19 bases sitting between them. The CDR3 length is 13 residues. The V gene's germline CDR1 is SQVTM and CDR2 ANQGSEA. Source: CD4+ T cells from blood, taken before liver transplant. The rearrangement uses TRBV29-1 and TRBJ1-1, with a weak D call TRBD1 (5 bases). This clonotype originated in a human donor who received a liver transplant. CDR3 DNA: TGCAGCTTCGCAGGGAACGCTGGGTCTGAAGCTTTCTTT. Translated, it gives CSFAGNAGSEAFF.